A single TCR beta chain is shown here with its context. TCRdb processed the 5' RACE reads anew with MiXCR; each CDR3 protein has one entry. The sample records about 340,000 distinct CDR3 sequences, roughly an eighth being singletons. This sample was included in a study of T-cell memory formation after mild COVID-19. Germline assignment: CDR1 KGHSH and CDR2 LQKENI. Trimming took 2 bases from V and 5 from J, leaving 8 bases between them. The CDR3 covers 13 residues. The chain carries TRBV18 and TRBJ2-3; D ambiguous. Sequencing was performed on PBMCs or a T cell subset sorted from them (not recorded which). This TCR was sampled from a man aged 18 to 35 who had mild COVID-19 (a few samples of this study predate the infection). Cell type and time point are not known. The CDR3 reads CASSPGNRDTQYF. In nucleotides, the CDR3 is TGTGCCAGCTCACCAGGGAACAGAGATACGCAGTATTTT. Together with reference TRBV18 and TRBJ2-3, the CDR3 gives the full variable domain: NAGVMQNPRHLVRRRGQEARLRCSPMKGHSHVYWYRQLPEEGLKFMVYLQKENIIDESGMPKERFSAEFPKEGPSILRIQQVVRGDSAAYFCASSPGNRDTQYFGPGTRLTVL.